This TCR beta chain was captured in a study of T cell repertoires in cytomegalovirus infection. Whole-study findings and limits: Identification of carriers of CMV plus the relevant HLA was achieved through cumulative public TCR beta family frequency.

As for this clonotype: The antigen remains unidentified.

From germline, CDR1 is LNHDA and CDR2 SQIVND (reference sequence). With 5 bases removed from V and 4 bases from J, the gap between germline ends came to 23 bases. This CDR3 has 17 residues. A single record per CDR3 protein comes from TCRdb applying MiXCR to the reads. The sample records around 800,000 distinct CDR3 sequences, about 31% being singletons. The TCR was taken from a human donor in good health (CMV status not recorded). Some clones in this sample may be carry-over from other donors' samples. Specimen: cultured CD8+ T cells from PBMCs, collected from culture after CMV antigen stimulation. The genes are TRBV19 and TRBJ1-1; the D gene is possibly TRBD1 (6 bases). The CDR3 sequence: CASSPGREQGVGTEAFF. CDR3 bases: TGTGCCAGTAGTCCGGGGAGAGAACAGGGAGTAGGCACTGAAGCTTTCTTT.